This TCR beta chain stems from a study of graft-versus-host responses after intestinal transplantation. Study-wide points: GvH clones turned up in recipient marrow; some had shown up first in ileum or blood.

This clone occurred once. Its antigen remains unidentified. The CDR3 is 15 residues long. Germline V gene lookup returns CDR1 SGHDN and CDR2 FVKESK. V was clipped by 6 bases and J by 6 bases; unmatched bases: 12. Some clones are missing from TCRdb's copy, which holds only in-frame ones; the method was immunoSEQ multiplex PCR. Found here are about 70,000 clones, over 85% of them singletons; the top ten hold less than 0.65%. V is TRBV14 and J is TRBJ1-1; 8 positions agree with TRBD1. This clonotype originated in a human donor who received an intestinal transplant. The material sequenced was unstimulated CD8+ T cells sorted from spleen or lymph node cells, taken before intestinal transplant. The CDR3 loop reads CASSYGTGGAPEAFF. In DNA, the CDR3 is TGTGCCAGCAGTTACGGGACAGGAGGGGCCCCTGAAGCTTTCTTT.